This T cell receptor (beta chain) was captured in a study of CD8+ T cells in alopecia areata. Turning to the study itself: C3H/HeJ donors with spontaneous alopecia, about 6-13 months old, supplied skin grafts to roughly 6-11-week-old female C3H/HeJ mice. Points from the study as a whole: The study also sequences resident alphabeta T cells of normal skin in scalp samples. Higher clonality and more expanded CD8+ clones appeared in lesional than normal scalp.

Using CD4, CD8alpha, NKG2D, NKG2ACE and other markers, pooled cutaneous lymph node cells were sorted. As for this clone: No antigen is known for it. The listed genes are named as in mouse. Read sequence stops 4 residues before the CDR3 end, and the germline J gene provides the missing end.

V was clipped by 3 bases and J by 1 base, with 6 bases between them. The CDR3 is made up of 13 amino acids. CDR1 and CDR2 from the germline V gene are MSHET and SYDVDS. Investigators isolated RNA and reverse transcribed it into cDNA to act as the sequencing template. The data were produced by immunoSEQ multiplex PCR, yet TCRdb's version contains in-frame clones alone and is incomplete. This sample comprises over 250,000 clones, none seen once only. J is TRBJ1-1 and V is TRBV29, with unresolved D. Sequences were obtained from CD4+ T cells sorted from a lymph node. The origin of this receptor is a C3H/HeJ mouse with alopecia areata. Strain MHC haplotype: H2-k. CDR3 protein: CASSFWGNTEVFF. The covered CDR3 bases are TGTGCTAGCAGTTTTTGGGGGAACACA.